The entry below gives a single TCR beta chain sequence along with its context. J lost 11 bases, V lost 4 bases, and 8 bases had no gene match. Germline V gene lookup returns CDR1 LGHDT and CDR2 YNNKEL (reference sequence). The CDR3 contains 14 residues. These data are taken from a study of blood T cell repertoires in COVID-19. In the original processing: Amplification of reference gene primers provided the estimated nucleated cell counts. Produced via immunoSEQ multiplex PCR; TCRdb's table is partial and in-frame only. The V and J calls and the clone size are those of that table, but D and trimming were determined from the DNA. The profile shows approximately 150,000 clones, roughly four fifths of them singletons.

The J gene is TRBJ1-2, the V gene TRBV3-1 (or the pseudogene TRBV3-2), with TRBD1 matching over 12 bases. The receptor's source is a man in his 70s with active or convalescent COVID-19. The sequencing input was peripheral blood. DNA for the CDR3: TGTGCCAGCAGCCGGGGACAGGGGGCCTATAGTTACACCTTC. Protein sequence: CASSRGQGAYSYTF.